The clone carrying this T cell receptor beta chain came up once. The J segment lost 4 bases and the V segment lost 4 bases, leaving 6 bases of the junction unmatched. Looked up from germline, CDR1 is SGDLS and CDR2 is YYNGEE. The CDR3 length is 16 residues. The data stem from a study of shared T cell receptors in the human thymus. The assay was immunoSEQ multiplex PCR, and TCRdb's table has in-frame clones only and misses some. The sample includes almost 550,000 clones, more than 75% of them seen just once. These data were also filed under a second study, of human thymus T cells. That investigation notes: The thymus tissue came from resections taken during corrective heart surgery.

The sample consisted of thymocytes. The TCR originated in a boy under three years old with a congenital heart defect. This chain joins TRBV9 and TRBJ2-1, with 12 positions matching TRBD2. CDR3 sequence: CASSSRTSGKYNEQFF. CDR3 nucleotide sequence: TGTGCCAGCAGCTCCCGGACTAGCGGGAAGTACAATGAGCAGTTCTTC.